This T cell receptor (beta chain) was sequenced for a study of CD8 T cells in Susac syndrome. General study results and limits: An acknowledgment was made by the study that its TCR sequencing and HLA analysis involved relatively few individuals.

A quantity of roughly 0.5 to 1 ug RNA underwent reverse transcription using random hexamers. Amplification of TCR beta CDR3 was carried out by immunoSEQ multiplex PCR, which covered 54 Vbeta and 13 Jbeta segments. TCRdb reprocessed the immunoSEQ multiplex PCR reads via MiXCR and lists one record per CDR3 protein. The table lists 200,000 to 250,000 distinct CDR3 sequences, around 95% of them singletons. Peripheral blood CD8+ and CD4+ T cells were profiled by TCR beta sequencing. Negative isolation yielded CD8+ and CD4+ T cells; FACS enriched TEMRA cells. Germline lookup yields CDR1 MGHDK and CDR2 SYGVNS. V lost 6 bases, J lost 1 base, and 12 bases lay in between. This CDR3 comprises 14 residues. Concerning this clonotype itself: The antigen is not known.

The sequencing sample was made of CD4+ T cells from PBMCs. The chain uses TRBV25-1 and TRBJ1-1, with D unresolved. The origin of this receptor is a human donor with multiple sclerosis. CDR3 DNA sequence: TGTGCCAGCAGGGAAAGTCCGGGGAACACTGAAGCTTTCTTT. Residues: CASRESPGNTEAFF.